This T cell receptor (beta chain) was identified during a study of early T cells in non-severe SARS-CoV-2 infection. Background on the study: Bulk RNA isolated from unsorted whole blood underwent sequencing; chains were not paired.

CDR1 SEHNR and CDR2 FQNEAQ come from the germline V gene (reference sequence). The CDR3 sequence is 11 residues long. This clonotype was counted between two and nine times. Sequence at one end of the junction differs from germline and may be a read error. Molecules of cDNA were individually given unique molecular identifiers that were attached to them. TCRdb independently ran MiXCR on the 5' RACE reads; one entry per CDR3 protein. In the table there are 65,000 to 75,000 distinct CDR3 sequences, 11% of which are singletons. The sample was whole blood. The sequence came from an adult who was a healthcare worker with PCR-confirmed SARS-CoV-2 infection or an uninfected control (not recorded which). The J gene is TRBJ1-1, the V gene TRBV7-9, with a tentative D call TRBD1 (5 bases). This CDR3 is CASSPGPGPGF. The CDR3 DNA reads TGTGCCAGCAGCCCCGGGCCGGGGCCCGGGTTT.